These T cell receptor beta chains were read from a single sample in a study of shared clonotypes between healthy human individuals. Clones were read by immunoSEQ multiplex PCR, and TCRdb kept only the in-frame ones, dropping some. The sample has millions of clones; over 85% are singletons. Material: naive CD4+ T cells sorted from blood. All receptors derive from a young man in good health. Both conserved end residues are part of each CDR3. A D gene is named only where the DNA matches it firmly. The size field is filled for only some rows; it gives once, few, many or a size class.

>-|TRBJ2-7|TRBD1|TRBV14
TGTGCCAGCAGCCAGGATTGGAAGGGGGCCGATCCCTACGAGCAGTACTTC
CASSQDWKGADPYEQYF
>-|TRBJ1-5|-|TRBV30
TGTGCCTGGAGTCAAGGGCGCAATCAGCCCCAGCATTTT
CAWSQGRNQPQHF
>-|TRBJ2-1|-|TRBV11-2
TGTGCCAGCAGCTGGTCCGAGGGACTTTACAATGAGCAGTTCTTC
CASSWSEGLYNEQFF
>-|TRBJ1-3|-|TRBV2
TGTGCCAGCGGAGAACAGGGAAACACCATATATTTT
CASGEQGNTIYF
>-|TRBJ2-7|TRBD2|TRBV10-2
TGCGCCAGCAGTCCTACTTTGACTAGCGGGGGGGCATTATTATCCTACGAGCAGTACTTC
CASSPTLTSGGALLSYEQYF
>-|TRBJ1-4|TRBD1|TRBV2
TGTGCCAGCAGTGGACAGGGAGGGGAAAAACTGTTTTTT
CASSGQGGEKLFF
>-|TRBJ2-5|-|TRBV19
TGTGCCAGTACCCAGGGGGGGAGAGGGACCCAGTACTTC
CASTQGGRGTQYF
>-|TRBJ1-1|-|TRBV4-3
TGCGCCAGCAGCCTAGCCCGCAATCTGAACACTGAAGCTTTCTTT
CASSLARNLNTEAFF
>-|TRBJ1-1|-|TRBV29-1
TGCAGCGTTGAAGGAAGACTCGGGAACACTGAAGCTTTCTTT
CSVEGRLGNTEAFF
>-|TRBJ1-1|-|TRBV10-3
TGTGCCACCGGGGGAGGTACTGAAGCTTTCTTT
CATGGGTEAFF
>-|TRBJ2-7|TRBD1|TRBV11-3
TGTGCCAGCAGCTTAGTCGGGGACAGAGGGGAGCAGTACTTC
CASSLVGDRGEQYF
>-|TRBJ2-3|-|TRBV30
TGTGCCTCTTCAGGGGTCAACACAGATACGCAGTATTTT
CASSGVNTDTQYF
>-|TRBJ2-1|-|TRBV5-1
TGCGCCAGCAGCTTAGGGTCCTACAATGAGCAGTTCTTC
CASSLGSYNEQFF
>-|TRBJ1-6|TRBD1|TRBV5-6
TGTGCCAGCAGCCAGGGGGTGGCAGAAGAGACCTATAATTCACCCCTCCACTTT
CASSQGVAEETYNSPLHF
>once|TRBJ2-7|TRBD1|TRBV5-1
TGCGCCAGCAGCTTAGCAGGGGGTTCTTACGAGCAGTACTTC
CASSLAGGSYEQYF
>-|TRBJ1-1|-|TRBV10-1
TGCGCCAGCAGTAGGACGGCGAACACTGAAGCTTTCTTT
CASSRTANTEAFF
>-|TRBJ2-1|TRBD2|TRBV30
TGTGCCTGGAGTGTACAAAGGACTAGCGGGAGTGGGGCCTCCTACAATGAGCAGTTCTTC
CAWSVQRTSGSGASYNEQFF
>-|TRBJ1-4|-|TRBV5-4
TGTGCCAGCAGTCCTCAACAGGGCTTAACTAATGAAAAACTGTTTTTT
CASSPQQGLTNEKLFF
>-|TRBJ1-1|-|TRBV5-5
TGTGCCAGCAGCTTGAACCTGAACACTGAAGCTTTCTTT
CASSLNLNTEAFF
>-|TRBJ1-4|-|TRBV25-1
TGTGCCAGCGGGGAACGCGGAACTAATGAAAAACTGTTTTTT
CASGERGTNEKLFF
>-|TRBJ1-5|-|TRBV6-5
TGTGCCAGCAACGAAAAGAACACGGGAAATCAGCCCCAGCATTTT
CASNEKNTGNQPQHF
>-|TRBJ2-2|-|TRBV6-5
TGTGCCAGCAGACAGCGTTCGGCTAACACCGGGGAGCTGTTTTTT
CASRQRSANTGELFF
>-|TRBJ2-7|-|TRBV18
TGTGCCAGCTCACCAGACGTCCGAGAGACATTTTTTGGGTACTTC
CASSPDVRETFFGYF
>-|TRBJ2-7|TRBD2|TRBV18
TGTGCCAGCTCAAGGGCAGGGACTAGCGGGAACGTCAAAGAGCCCTACGAGCAGTACTTC
CASSRAGTSGNVKEPYEQYF
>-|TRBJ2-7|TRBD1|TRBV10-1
TGCGCCAGCAGTGAGACTAACAGGGGCGAGCAGTACTTC
CASSETNRGEQYF
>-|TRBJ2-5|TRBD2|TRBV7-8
TGTGCCAGCAGCTTAAATCGAGTGGGAGGGCAAGAGACCCAGTACTTC
CASSLNRVGGQETQYF
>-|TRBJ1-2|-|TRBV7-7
TGTGCTAGCAGCTTAGAAACTCCAGGGGAGGACGGCTACACCTTC
CASSLETPGEDGYTF
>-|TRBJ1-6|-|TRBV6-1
TGTGCCAGCAGTGAAATGAGGCTTGGCGGGCCCAGGGCCCTCCACTTT
CASSEMRLGGPRALHF
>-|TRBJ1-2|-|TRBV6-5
TGTGCCAGCAGTCTGGGGGTCCAGGGTTCCTATGGCTACACCTTC
CASSLGVQGSYGYTF
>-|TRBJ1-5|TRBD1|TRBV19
TGTGCCACCGACGGACAGGGCGGAAATCAGCCCCAGCATTTT
CATDGQGGNQPQHF
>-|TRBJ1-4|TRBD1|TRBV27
TGTGCCAGCACCCGGACAGGGTTTGGAGAAAAACTGTTTTTT
CASTRTGFGEKLFF
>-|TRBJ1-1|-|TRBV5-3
TGTGCCAGAAGCTGGGTAAGGGGGTTGGTTGAAGCTTTCTTT
CARSWVRGLVEAFF
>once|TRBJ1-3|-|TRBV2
TGTGCCAGCAACAGGGTCTCTGGAAACACCATATATTTT
CASNRVSGNTIYF
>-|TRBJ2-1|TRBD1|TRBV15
TGTGCCACCAGCAGGGGTGGCGCAGGGGGTTCCTACAATGAGCAGTTCTTC
CATSRGGAGGSYNEQFF